The sequence of this TCR beta chain was determined in a study of blood T cell repertoires in COVID-19. J gave up 2 bases and V 4 bases, and 4 bases lay outside the gene matches. This CDR3 comprises 14 residues. CDR1 and CDR2 (germline): SNHLY, FYNNEI. The protocol was immunoSEQ multiplex PCR, while the TCRdb copy is restricted to in-frame clones and leaves out a portion. Among hundreds of thousands of clones, about 68% were seen once, and the ten largest hold 2.5% to 4%. The sequencing input was peripheral blood. The V and J genes are TRBV2 and TRBJ2-7; 8 bases match TRBD2. The receptor was isolated from a woman aged 80 or over with acute or convalescent COVID-19. The CDR3 coding sequence is TGTGCCAGCAGTGGGGGACTAGGTACCTACGAGCAGTACTTC. This translates into CASSGGLGTYEQYF.